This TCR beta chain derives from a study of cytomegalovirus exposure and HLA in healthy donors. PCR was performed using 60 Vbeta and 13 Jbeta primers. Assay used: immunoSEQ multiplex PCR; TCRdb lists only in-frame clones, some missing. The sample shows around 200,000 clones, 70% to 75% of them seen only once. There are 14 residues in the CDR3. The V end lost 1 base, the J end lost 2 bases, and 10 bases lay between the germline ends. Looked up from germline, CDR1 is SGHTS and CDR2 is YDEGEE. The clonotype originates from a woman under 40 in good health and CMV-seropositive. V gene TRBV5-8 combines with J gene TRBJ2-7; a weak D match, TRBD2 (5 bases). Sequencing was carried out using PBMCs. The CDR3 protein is CASSLYGITYEQYF. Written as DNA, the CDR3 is TGTGCCAGCAGCTTGTACGGGATAACCTACGAGCAGTACTTC.